This T cell receptor beta chain was obtained from a study of T cells in Graves' hyperthyroidism and ophthalmopathy. The study, taken as a whole, reports: By a 13 V-J model, ophthalmopathy was set apart from stable hyperthyroidism.

This clonotype was counted between two and nine times. As yet, its antigen is unknown. The V gene's germline CDR1 is SQVTM and CDR2 ANQGSEA. This CDR3 contains 16 residues. Trimming removed 0 bases from V and 4 bases from J; junction bases left unmatched: 9. Amplification of TCR beta CDR3 regions used RNA as the template. A set of HTBI primers served as the primers for a first-round RT-PCR of the TCR CDR3. TCRdb analysed the multiplex PCR reads with MiXCR anew, one entry per CDR3 protein. The sample shows over 250,000 distinct CDR3 sequences, about 13% of them seen only once. Sequencing used blood. V gene TRBV29-1 combines with J gene TRBJ2-7; TRBD2 matches at 10 bases. This clonotype originated in a woman aged 40 to 49 with Graves' ophthalmopathy. The CDR3, as DNA: TGCAGCGTTGAAGATATGGCTAGCGGGGGTGTATACGAGCAGTACTTC. Encoded protein: CSVEDMASGGVYEQYF.